This T cell receptor beta chain is drawn from a study of blood T cell repertoires in COVID-19. Method: immunoSEQ multiplex PCR; TCRdb's copy keeps in-frame clones and lacks some. The data contain 350,000 or so clones, 92% of them singletons. The sequence derives from a woman aged 25 to 39 who had recovered from COVID-19. The sample was PBMCs or T cells enriched from blood (not recorded which).

The CDR3 bases are TGTGCCAGCAGTGAATTAGTTCGCATTAGCGGAACAGATACGCAGTATTTT. This gives the protein CASSELVRISGTDTQYF. V usage is TRBV25-1 and J usage is TRBJ2-3; TRBD2 might be the D (6 bases). This CDR3 has 17 residues. Looked up from germline, CDR1 is MGHDK and CDR2 is SYGVNS. Trimming pared 1 base from V and 3 bases from J, leaving 17 bases between.